This section outlines one T cell receptor (beta chain) sequence together with its context. The antigen remains unidentified. The sample is drawn from a study of T cells in localized non-small cell lung cancer. Study-wide results and caveats: A median of roughly 57 clones ranked among the top 100 in tumor appeared in adjacent lung. Increased T cell density in blood showed an association with longer overall survival. Heterogeneity within the tumor remains possible, as just one region underwent sequencing. The greatest T cell clonality was found in uninvolved adjacent lung (higher than in tumor).

Here immunoSEQ multiplex PCR was the method, and the copy in TCRdb shows in-frame clones only, minus some. The table includes 20,000 to 30,000 clones, 86% detected once. Trimming removed 6 bases at V and 4 bases at J, with 9 bases between. CDR1 is MNHNY, CDR2 SVGAGI, per germline (reference sequence). The CDR3 extends over 12 amino acids. The receptor was isolated from a woman aged 35-70 years with stage I lung adenocarcinoma. The chain has TRBV6-6 and TRBJ1-1; unclear D gene. Sequencing was performed on peripheral blood, taken before any cancer treatment. This chain's CDR3 is CASSFSFTEAFF. In DNA form, the CDR3 reads TGTGCCAGCAGCTTTTCGTTCACTGAAGCTTTCTTT.